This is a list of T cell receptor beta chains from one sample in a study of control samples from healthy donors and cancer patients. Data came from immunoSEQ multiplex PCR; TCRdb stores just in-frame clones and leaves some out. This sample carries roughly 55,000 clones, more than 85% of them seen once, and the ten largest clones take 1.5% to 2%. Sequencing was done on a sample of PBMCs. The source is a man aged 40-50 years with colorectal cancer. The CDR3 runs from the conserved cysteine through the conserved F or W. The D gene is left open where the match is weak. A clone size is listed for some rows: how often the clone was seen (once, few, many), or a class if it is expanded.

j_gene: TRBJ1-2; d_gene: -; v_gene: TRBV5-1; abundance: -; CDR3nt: TGCGCCAGCAGCTACGACAGAAACTATGGCTACACCTTC; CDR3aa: CASSYDRNYGYTF
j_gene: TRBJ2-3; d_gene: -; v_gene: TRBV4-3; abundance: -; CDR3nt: TGCGCCAGCAGCCAAGGCAGGATTAGCGGAGATACGCAGTATTTT; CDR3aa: CASSQGRISGDTQYF
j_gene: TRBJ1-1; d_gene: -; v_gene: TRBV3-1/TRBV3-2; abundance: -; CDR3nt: TGTGCCAGCAGCCAGTCCTGGGGAAGGGGACCGCGGAACACTGAAGCTTTCTTT; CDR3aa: CASSQSWGRGPRNTEAFF
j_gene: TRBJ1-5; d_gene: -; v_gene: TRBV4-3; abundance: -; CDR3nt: TGCGCCAGCAGCCAAGAGACGGGTCAGCCCCAGCATTTT; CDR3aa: CASSQETGQPQHF
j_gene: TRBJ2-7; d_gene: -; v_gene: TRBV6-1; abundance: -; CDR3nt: TGTGCCAGCAGTGAAGTGACACACCTGTTC; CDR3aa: CASSEVTHLF
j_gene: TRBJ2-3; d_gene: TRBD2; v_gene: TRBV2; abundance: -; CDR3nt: TGTGCCAGCATCTTAGGGCGGGGGTTTTCCGCAGATACGCAGTATTTT; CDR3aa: CASILGRGFSADTQYF
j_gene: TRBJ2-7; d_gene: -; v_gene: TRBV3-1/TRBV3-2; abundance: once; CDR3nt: TGTGCCAGCAGCCAATACCGGGACAACTCCTACGAGCAGTACTTC; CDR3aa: CASSQYRDNSYEQYF
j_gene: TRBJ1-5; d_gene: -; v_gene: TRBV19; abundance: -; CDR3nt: TGTGCCAGTAGTTTTACAGGGTCAAAATCAATAGCCCAGCATTTT; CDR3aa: CASSFTGSKSIAQHF
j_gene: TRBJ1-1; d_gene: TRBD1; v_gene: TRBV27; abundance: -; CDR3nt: TGTGCCAGCAGTCCAAGACAGGGCACTGAAGCTTTCTTT; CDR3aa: CASSPRQGTEAFF
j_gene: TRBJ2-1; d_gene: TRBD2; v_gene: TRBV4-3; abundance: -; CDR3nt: TGCGCCAGCAGCCAAGTGGGGGGACTAGCGGGGGCCAATGAGCAGTTCTTC; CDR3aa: CASSQVGGLAGANEQFF
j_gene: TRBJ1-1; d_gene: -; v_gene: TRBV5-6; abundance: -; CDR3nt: TGTGCCAGCAGCCCCTTTCCGAGCCTGATGAACACTGAAGCTTTCTTT; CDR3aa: CASSPFPSLMNTEAFF
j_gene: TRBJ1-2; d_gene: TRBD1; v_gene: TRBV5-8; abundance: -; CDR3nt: TGTGCCAGCAGCGGTACAGGGGACAACTATGGCTACACCTTC; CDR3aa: CASSGTGDNYGYTF
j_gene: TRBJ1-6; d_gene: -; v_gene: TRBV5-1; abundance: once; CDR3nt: TGCGCCAGCAGCTTGGCCGCGGGACCGCATTCACCCCTCCACTTT; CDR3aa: CASSLAAGPHSPLHF
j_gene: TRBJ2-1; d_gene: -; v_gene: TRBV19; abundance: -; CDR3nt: TGTGCCAGTAGTATAGGAAGCGGCCGGAACAATGAGCAGTTCTTC; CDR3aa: CASSIGSGRNNEQFF
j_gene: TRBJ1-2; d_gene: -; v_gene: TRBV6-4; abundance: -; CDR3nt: TGTGCCAGCAGCCCCGGGACGGATATCTATGGCTACACCTTC; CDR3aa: CASSPGTDIYGYTF
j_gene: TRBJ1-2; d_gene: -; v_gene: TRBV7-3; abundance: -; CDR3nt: TGTGCCAGCAGCTCCCAATTTACCGGAGGCTACACCTTC; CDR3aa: CASSSQFTGGYTF
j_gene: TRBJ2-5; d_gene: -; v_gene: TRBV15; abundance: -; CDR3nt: TGTGCCACCAGCAGAGATAAAAACGTGGGGACCCAGTACTTC; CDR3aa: CATSRDKNVGTQYF
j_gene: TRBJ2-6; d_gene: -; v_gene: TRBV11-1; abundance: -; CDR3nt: TGTGCCAGCAGCTTAATAGGCTCGGGGGCCAACGTCCTGACTTTC; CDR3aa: CASSLIGSGANVLTF
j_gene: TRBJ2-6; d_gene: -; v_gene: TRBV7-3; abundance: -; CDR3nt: TGTGCCAGCAGCCCCCCTTTGGTGGGACTTACTGGGGCCAACGTCCTGACTTTC; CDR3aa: CASSPPLVGLTGANVLTF
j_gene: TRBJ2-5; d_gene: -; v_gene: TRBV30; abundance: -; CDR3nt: TGTGCCTGGAGTGTGGGGTTCCAAGAGACCCAGTACTTC; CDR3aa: CAWSVGFQETQYF
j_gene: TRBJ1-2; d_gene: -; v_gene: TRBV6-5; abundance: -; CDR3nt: TGTGCCAGCAGTTACGGGCAGGACATCTATGGCTACACCTTC; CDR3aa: CASSYGQDIYGYTF
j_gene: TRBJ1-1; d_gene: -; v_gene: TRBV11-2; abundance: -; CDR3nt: TGTGCCAGCAGCTTAGGCCCTCTGAACACTGAAGCTTTCTTT; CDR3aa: CASSLGPLNTEAFF
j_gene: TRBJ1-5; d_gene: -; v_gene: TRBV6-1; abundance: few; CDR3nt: TGTGCCAGCAGTGTTTCGCTCGCTTTGAGCAATCAGCCCCAGCATTTT; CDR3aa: CASSVSLALSNQPQHF
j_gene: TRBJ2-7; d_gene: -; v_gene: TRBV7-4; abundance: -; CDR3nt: TGTGCCAGCAGCCGTAACCAGGGGTATTTCGCCTACGAGCAGTACTTC; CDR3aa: CASSRNQGYFAYEQYF
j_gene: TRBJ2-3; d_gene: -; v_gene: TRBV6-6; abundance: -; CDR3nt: TGTGCCAGCAGTTACCCCAGCGGGCTCACAGATACGCAGTATTTT; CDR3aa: CASSYPSGLTDTQYF
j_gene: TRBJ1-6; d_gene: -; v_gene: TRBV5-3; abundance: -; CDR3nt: TGTGCCCCCCCGGAGGAAAATTCACCCCTCCACTTT; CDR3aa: CAPPEENSPLHF
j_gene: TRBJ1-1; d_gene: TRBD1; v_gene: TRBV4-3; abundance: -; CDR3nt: TGCGCCAGCAGCCAGGGGACAGGGGGCGGCACTGAAGCTTTCTTT; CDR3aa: CASSQGTGGGTEAFF
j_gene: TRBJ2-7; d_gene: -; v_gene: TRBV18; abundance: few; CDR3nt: TGTGCCAGCTCACCAAATCCCGGGGGCTACGAGCAGTACTTC; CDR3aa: CASSPNPGGYEQYF
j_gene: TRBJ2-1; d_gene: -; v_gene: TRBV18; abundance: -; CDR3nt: TGTGCCAGCTCACCCGCCGGGGTTAGTAGTGTCAATGAGCAGTTCTTC; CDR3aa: CASSPAGVSSVNEQFF
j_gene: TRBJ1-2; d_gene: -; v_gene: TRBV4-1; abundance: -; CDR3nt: TGCGCCAGCAGCCAAGAAAGGGTTGGCTATGGCTACACCTTC; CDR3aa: CASSQERVGYGYTF
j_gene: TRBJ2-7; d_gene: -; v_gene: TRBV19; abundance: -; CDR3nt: TGTGCCAGTAGTATGGACAGTCCCGAGCAGTACTTC; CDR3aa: CASSMDSPEQYF
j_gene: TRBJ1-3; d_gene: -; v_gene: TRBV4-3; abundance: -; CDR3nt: TGCGCCAGCAGCCAAGATCTTTTAGGGCAGTTTGCCCGCTCTGGAAACACCATATATTTT; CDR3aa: CASSQDLLGQFARSGNTIYF
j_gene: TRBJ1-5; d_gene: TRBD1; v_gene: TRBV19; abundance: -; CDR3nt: TGTGCCAGTAGTGACCCGACAGGGGGTCGCAATCAGCCCCAGCATTTT; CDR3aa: CASSDPTGGRNQPQHF
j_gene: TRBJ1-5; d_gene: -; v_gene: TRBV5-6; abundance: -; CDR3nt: TGTGCCAGCAGCTTGGCCGGGGGGGGCAGTCAGCCCCAGCATTTT; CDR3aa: CASSLAGGGSQPQHF
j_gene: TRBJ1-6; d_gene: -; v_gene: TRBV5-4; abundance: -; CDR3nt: TGTGCCAGCAGGCGGGGGAAAGGCTCACCCCTCCACTTT; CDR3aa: CASRRGKGSPLHF
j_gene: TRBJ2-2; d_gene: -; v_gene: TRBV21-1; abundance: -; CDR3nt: TGTGCCAGCAGCAAAGAGGCGGGACAGGGGCACACCGGGGAGCTGTTTTTT; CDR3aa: CASSKEAGQGHTGELFF
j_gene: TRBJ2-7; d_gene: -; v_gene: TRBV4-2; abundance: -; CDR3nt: TGTGCCAGCAGCCAAGATCGCTCGTCTCACGAGCAGTACTTC; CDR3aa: CASSQDRSSHEQYF
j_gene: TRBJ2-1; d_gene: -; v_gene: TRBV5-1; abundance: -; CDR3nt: TGCGCCAGCAGCGCTAACCCGGGGACGGAAAATGAGCAGTTCTTC; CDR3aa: CASSANPGTENEQFF
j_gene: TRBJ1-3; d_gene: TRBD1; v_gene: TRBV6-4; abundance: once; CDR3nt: TGTGCCAGCAGTGACTCGAGTCACTGGCCACGGGACAGGGATTCGAGCTCTGGAAACACCATATATTTT; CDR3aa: CASSDSSHWPRDRDSSSGNTIYF
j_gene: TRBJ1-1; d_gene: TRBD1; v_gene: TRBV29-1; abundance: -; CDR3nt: TGCAGCGTCTTAGGGACAGCTGAAAACACTGAAGCTTTCTTT; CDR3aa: CSVLGTAENTEAFF
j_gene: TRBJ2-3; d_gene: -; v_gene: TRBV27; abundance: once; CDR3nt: TGTGCCAGCAGTTTATCACCTTCACGGCGAAACCCGGATACGCAGTATTTT; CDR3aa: CASSLSPSRRNPDTQYF
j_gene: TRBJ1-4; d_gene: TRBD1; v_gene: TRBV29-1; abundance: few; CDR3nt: TGCAGCGTTACGCAGGGGGGCAATGAAAAACTGTTTTTT; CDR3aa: CSVTQGGNEKLFF
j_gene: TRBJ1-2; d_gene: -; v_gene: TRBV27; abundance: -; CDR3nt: TGTGCCAGCAGTTTACGACCGACTCAGGGGTCACTGAGAGGCTACACCTTC; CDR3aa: CASSLRPTQGSLRGYTF
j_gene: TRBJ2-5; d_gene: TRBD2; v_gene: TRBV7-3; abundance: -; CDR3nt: TGTGCCAGCAGCTTGAGCGGGGGGCCCCAAGAGACCCAGTACTTC; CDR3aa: CASSLSGGPQETQYF
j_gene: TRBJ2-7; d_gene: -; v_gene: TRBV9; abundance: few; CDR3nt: TGTGCCAGCAGCGATCAGGCGATCGGCGAGCAGTACTTC; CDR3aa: CASSDQAIGEQYF
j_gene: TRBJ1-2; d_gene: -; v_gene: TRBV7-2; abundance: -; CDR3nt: TGTGCCAGCAGCTTAGCAGGGACCTATGGCTACACCTTC; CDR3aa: CASSLAGTYGYTF
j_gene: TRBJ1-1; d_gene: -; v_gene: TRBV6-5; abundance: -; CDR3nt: TGTGCCAGCAGTCAGACAGTGAACACTGAAGCTTTCTTT; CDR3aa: CASSQTVNTEAFF
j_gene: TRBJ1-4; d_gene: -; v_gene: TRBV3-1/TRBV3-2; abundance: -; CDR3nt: TGTGCCAGCAGCCAAGGGTTGGGGGGAAACCCTGAAAAACTGTTTTTT; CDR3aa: CASSQGLGGNPEKLFF
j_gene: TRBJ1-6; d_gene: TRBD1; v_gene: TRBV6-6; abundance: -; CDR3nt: TGTGCCAGCAGTCGACAGGGGCCGGGAGTTTTCTCCTATAATTCACCCCTCCACTTT; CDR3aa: CASSRQGPGVFSYNSPLHF
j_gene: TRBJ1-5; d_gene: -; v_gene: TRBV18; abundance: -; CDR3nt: TGTGCCAGCTCATTAGGTCAGGGGAGCGGTCAGCCCCAGCATTTT; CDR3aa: CASSLGQGSGQPQHF
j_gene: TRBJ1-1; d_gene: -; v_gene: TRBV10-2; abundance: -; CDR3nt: TGCGCCAGCAGTGAAGTCCCCCTGATGAACACTGAAGCTTTCTTT; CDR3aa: CASSEVPLMNTEAFF
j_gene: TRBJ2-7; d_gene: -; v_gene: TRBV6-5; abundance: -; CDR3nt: TGTGCCAGCATAAGAGGGGCGCAACCCTACGAGCAGTACTTC; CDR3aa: CASIRGAQPYEQYF
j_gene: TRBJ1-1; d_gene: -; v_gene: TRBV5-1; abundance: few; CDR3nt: TGCGCCAGCAGCTCCCACTTGGCCCCTGAAGCTTTCTTT; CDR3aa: CASSSHLAPEAFF
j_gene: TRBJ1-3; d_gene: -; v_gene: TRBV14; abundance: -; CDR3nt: TGTGCCAGCAGCCCCTTCGCGGGAAACACCATATATTTT; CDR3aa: CASSPFAGNTIYF
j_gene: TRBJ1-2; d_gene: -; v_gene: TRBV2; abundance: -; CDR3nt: TGTGCCAGCACCGACGGGGGCAGGGTCTATGGCTACACCTTC; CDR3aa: CASTDGGRVYGYTF
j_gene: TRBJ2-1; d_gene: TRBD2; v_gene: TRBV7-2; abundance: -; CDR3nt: TGTGCCAGCAGACCAAGTCGACTAGCGATGAGGGAGCAGTTCTTC; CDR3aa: CASRPSRLAMREQFF
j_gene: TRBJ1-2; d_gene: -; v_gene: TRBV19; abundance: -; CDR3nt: TGTGCCAGTAGTACAACTGGGTATGGCTACACCTTC; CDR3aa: CASSTTGYGYTF